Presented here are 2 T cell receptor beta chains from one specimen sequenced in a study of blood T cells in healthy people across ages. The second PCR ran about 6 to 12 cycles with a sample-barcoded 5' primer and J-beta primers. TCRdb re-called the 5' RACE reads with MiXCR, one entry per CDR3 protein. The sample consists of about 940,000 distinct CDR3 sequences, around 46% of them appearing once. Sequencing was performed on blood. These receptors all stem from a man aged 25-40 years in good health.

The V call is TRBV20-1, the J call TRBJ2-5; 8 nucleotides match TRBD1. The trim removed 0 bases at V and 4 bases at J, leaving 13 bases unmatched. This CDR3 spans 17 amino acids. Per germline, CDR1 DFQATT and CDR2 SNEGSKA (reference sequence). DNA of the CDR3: TGCAGTGCTAGAGATGTACGGACAGGGAGCTCAGGAGAGACCCAGTACTTC. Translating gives CSARDVRTGSSGETQYF.

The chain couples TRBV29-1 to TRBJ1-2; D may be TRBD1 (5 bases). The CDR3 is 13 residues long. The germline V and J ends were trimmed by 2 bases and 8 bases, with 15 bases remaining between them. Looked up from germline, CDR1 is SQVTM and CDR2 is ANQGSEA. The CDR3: CSVEYEGHRGYTF. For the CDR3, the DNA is TGCAGCGTTGAATATGAAGGACATAGAGGCTACACCTTC.